This T cell receptor (beta chain) is drawn from a study of shared clonotypes between healthy human individuals (dated by TCRdb to 2018 to 2021). About the full investigation: The cohort included a few men and two women between 18 and 49 years of age. Per donor, three plates each were used for CD4 naive and CD4 memory, two for CD8 naive, and one for CD8 memory. To estimate repertoire size and how much clonotype sharing occurs between individuals, the study deeply sequenced the blood TCR repertoires of roughly 5 healthy adults. Different laboratories and diverse techniques were used to prepare libraries and sequence TCR repertoires, to increase sequencing depth and limit assay-specific biases. Per donor, leukapheresis produced somewhere between about 0.9 and 9.5 billion PBMCs. Overall study outcomes, separate from this receptor: Pairwise subsampling indicated that sequencing depth was expected to affect the degree of clonotype sharing among donors. Approximately 5% of naive CD4, 3.5% of naive CD8, about 2.5% of memory CD4, and more than 0.35% of memory CD8 clonotypes were shared across several donors. The genetic and exposure-history diversity represented was limited by the small number of donors. Sampling was limited to blood, and TCR repertoires in tissue likely differ from TCR repertoires in blood. Estimated clonotype richness was generally larger for naive than for memory subsets. Incomplete sequencing was indicated by rarefaction of sorted-subset datasets, despite the large sequencing depth. Compared with non-shared clonotypes, the clonotypes found in all four sorted-subset donors had higher generation probabilities.

As concerns this clone: Its specific antigen is unknown. Base-call qualities are not available, and no considerably larger clone is one nucleotide away.

The donors were healthy, HIV-negative adults who had no recently reported acute infections or vaccinations. Only Caucasian adults living in Nashville, Tennessee, USA were represented among the donors. CD4+ T cells were enriched by magnetic negative selection; naive cells were then positively selected on CD45RA, and the negative fraction formed the memory subset. Blood was obtained by leukapheresis, after which PBMCs were separated by Ficoll-Histopaque density gradient centrifugation and cryopreserved in liquid nitrogen vapor phase. Purity and quantity of every magnetically sorted T cell population were checked by analytical flow cytometry. Genomic DNA was isolated from every sorted fraction and measured by UV absorbance on a Nanodrop 2000c. Using the deep immunoSEQ assay, multiplex PCR amplified TCR CDR3 regions from genomic DNA. For each cell subset, the extracted genomic DNA was distributed evenly across all wells of several immunoSEQ 96-well plates, and each plate served as one replicate. For sorted subsets, about 200 ng genomic DNA, equal to approximately 30,000 T cell genomes, was loaded into each replicate PCR. Purified libraries were measured with a Qubit 3.0 fluorometer, size-checked on a Bioanalyzer 2100, and measured again with the KAPA Library Quantification kit. Every immunoSEQ 96-well plate was sequenced on a dedicated single-read 150-cycle Illumina NextSeq 550 flow cell. Under the source paper's analysis protocol: The immunoSEQ output contained only junctional sequences without quality scores, so filtering could not match that applied to full-length reads. Sequences were annotated with PyIR, a Python wrapper for IgBLAST v1.9, using IMGT germline references to assign V/J genes and CDR3. Reads were filtered out if the reads had weak V/J assignments (E-value above 1e-6), no CDR3, stop codons, out-of-frame junctions, or ambiguous translated residues. V3J clonotypes were defined as sequences sharing an identical inferred V gene, J gene, and CDR3 amino acid sequence. Percentage overlap between repertoires was calculated by dividing the number of shared unique clonotypes by the size of the smaller repertoire. Repertoire richness was assessed with RTK rarefaction, the Chao1 estimator, and Recon v2.1 estimates of unobserved clonotypes. Generation probabilities were computed with OLGA for all TCRbeta clonotypes obtained by the gDNA method from several donors. The immuneACCESS repertoire file appears here via TCRdb, limited to in-frame rearrangements. These files lack a portion of the clones; in checked studies, under half of the deficit traces to unresolved V genes, and the cause of the others is not known. Clone size and V and J calls were adopted from that table, with D and trimming inferred from the DNA. This sample lists about 2.3 million clones; 85% to 95% were detected once. The top ten clones comprise 0.39% of the sample.

Based on the germline V gene, the CDR1 and CDR2 sequences are ENHRY and SYGVKD. Its CDR3 holds 16 amino acids, cysteine through phenylalanine. Only the CDR3 region is kept as DNA, spanning 48 bases read in frame from base 1. V is cut back by 7 bases and J by 4 bases, with 12 bases in the junction unmatched. The sample consisted of naive CD4+ T cells from PBMCs. The cell subset or site label for this specimen denotes: CD45RA+ positively selected. This receptor chain uses TRBV10-3 and TRBJ2-2, with TRBD2 identical over 7 junction bases. This TCR derives from a man aged 18 to 29 in good health. Some clones in this sample may be carry-over from other donors' samples. The sequenced DNA is TGTGCCATCACCGCAGGGAGCGGGATCGGCACCGGGGAGCTGTTTTTT. This translates into CAITAGSGIGTGELFF.